Listed here are 32 T cell receptor beta chains from one sample, sequenced in a study of T-cell reconstitution after alpha-beta-depleted transplantation in children. A TCRbeta library incorporating unique molecular identifiers was prepared. In TCRdb, the PCR reads were re-called with MiXCR into one record per CDR3 protein. Seen here are almost 600,000 distinct CDR3 sequences, roughly a quarter observed once, and the top ten hold approximately 33%. This specimen was PBMCs, taken before TCRalphabeta/CD19-depleted stem cell transplant. These receptors were obtained from a boy in the first two years of life with Wiskott-Aldrich syndrome, due to receive a stem cell transplant.

The genes are TRBV5-1 and TRBJ2-1; 9 bases are a match to TRBD2. The germline V gene encodes CDR1 SGHRS and CDR2 YFSETQ. V dropped 1 base and J dropped 6; count of bases not matched to a gene: 8. The CDR3 runs 16 residues. CDR3 sequence reads: CASSLLVAGVSNEQFF. The CDR3, as DNA: TGCGCCAGCAGCTTGTTGGTAGCGGGAGTGAGCAATGAGCAGTTCTTC.

The chain has TRBV12-3 or TRBV12-4 and TRBJ2-2; D is unclear. The V end was cut by 2 bases, the J end by 5 bases, with 6 bases between. The CDR3 totals 13 residues. In DNA form, the CDR3 reads TGTGCCAGCAGTTTATGGTCGACCGGGGAGCTGTTTTTT. It is translated as CASSLWSTGELFF.

This clonotype was seen only a few times. CDR3 sequence reads: CASSPRGTFTDTQYF. CDR3 in DNA: TGTGCCAGCAGCCCAAGGGGGACCTTTACAGATACGCAGTATTTT. V is TRBV7-3 and J is TRBJ2-3; the D gene is possibly TRBD1 (6 bases). The V and J ends lost 5 bases and 3 bases respectively, with 15 bases between them. CDR3 length: 15 residues. Looked up from germline, CDR1 is SGHTA and CDR2 is FQGTGA.

The chain employs TRBV12-3 or TRBV12-4 and TRBJ2-1; TRBD2 aligns across 7 bases. This CDR3 is built from 15 residues. V shed 1 base, J shed 4 bases, and the junction held 4 bases outside the gene matches. The CDR3, as DNA: TGTGCCAGCAGTTTAGTGGGACTACAATACAATGAGCAGTTCTTC. Protein product: CASSLVGLQYNEQFF.

A single count supports this clonotype. The V and J genes are TRBV29-1 and TRBJ1-2, with TRBD1 identical over 9 bases. The CDR3 extends over 12 amino acids. In germline, CDR1 is SQVTM, CDR2 ANQGSEA. V lost 4 bases to trimming and J lost 6 bases; unmatched junction nucleotides: 3. The CDR3 sequence: CSVGQGVDGYTF. The CDR3, as DNA: TGCAGCGTTGGACAGGGGGTTGATGGCTACACCTTC.

The rearrangement joins TRBV15 to TRBJ1-1, with a tentative D call TRBD1 (6 bases). From germline, CDR1 is LNHNV and CDR2 YYDKDF (reference sequence). Trimming left V 3 bases short and J 1 base short, with 12 bases between. The CDR3 loop spans 15 amino acids. The CDR3 protein is CATSSYRVGNTEAFF. The CDR3 coding sequence is TGTGCCACCAGCAGTTACAGGGTCGGGAACACTGAAGCTTTCTTT.

The chain recombines TRBV12-3 or TRBV12-4 with TRBJ1-5, with a tentative D call TRBD1 (6 bases). The V end lost 4 bases, the J end lost 5 bases, and 9 bases lay between the germline ends. This CDR3 has 13 amino acids. CDR3 nucleotide sequence: TGTGCCAGCAGTTCCCGGACAGATCAGCCCCAGCATTTT. Translated, it gives CASSSRTDQPQHF.

The rearrangement uses TRBV7-2 and TRBJ1-6, with TRBD1 identical over 7 bases. The V and J ends lost 3 bases and 9 bases, in that order; junction bases with no gene match: 2. CDR1 and CDR2 from the germline V gene are SGHTA and FQGNSA. The CDR3 has 13 residues. Here the CDR3 reads CASSFGQVSPLHF. As DNA, the CDR3 is TGTGCCAGCAGCTTTGGACAGGTTTCACCCCTCCACTTT.

The chain has TRBV7-6 and TRBJ2-7, with D perhaps matching TRBD2 (7 bases). This CDR3 region has 13 residues. Germline V gives CDR1 SGHVS, CDR2 FNYEAQ. V lost 6 bases, J lost 3 bases, and 12 bases lay in between. CDR3 loop: CASRGRGDYEQYF. CDR3 coding DNA: TGTGCCAGCAGAGGGAGGGGGGACTACGAGCAGTACTTC.

The chain carries TRBV20-1 and TRBJ2-7; TRBD2 matches at 10 bases. The CDR3 has 17 residues. The V and J ends lost 0 bases and 2 bases, in that order; junction bases with no gene match: 10. Germline V gives CDR1 DFQATT, CDR2 SNEGSKA (reference sequence). Here the CDR3 reads CSARDLLAGLGAYEQYF. The CDR3 region has the DNA TGCAGTGCTAGAGATTTACTAGCGGGACTTGGGGCCTACGAGCAGTACTTC.

This clonotype was counted a few times. CDR3 sequence reads: CASSSPVAGGAYNEQFF. CDR3 in DNA: TGTGCCAGCAGCTCCCCCGTGGCGGGAGGGGCCTACAATGAGCAGTTCTTC. V is TRBV7-7 and J is TRBJ2-1; the match to TRBD2 covers 9 bases. J lost 2 bases, V lost 4 bases, and 9 bases had no gene match. The CDR3 is 17 amino acids. CDR1 and CDR2 from the germline V gene are SSHAT and FNYEAQ (reference sequence). The whole variable domain, filled in from reference TRBV7-7 and TRBJ2-1, reads GAGVSQSPRYKVTKRGQDVTLRCDPISSHATLYWYQQALGQGPEFLTYFNYEAQPDKSGLPSDRFSAERPEGSISTLTIQRTEQRDSAMYRCASSSPVAGGAYNEQFFGPGTRLTVL.

The J gene is TRBJ2-2, the V gene TRBV20-1; 12 nucleotides match TRBD2. V gave up 3 bases and J gave up 8 bases; unmatched junction bases: 7. The CDR3 covers 15 residues. The germline gives CDR1 DFQATT, CDR2 SNEGSKA (reference sequence). CDR3 in amino acids: CSASPLAGGVGELFF. The CDR3 coding sequence is TGCAGTGCTAGCCCACTAGCGGGAGGAGTGGGGGAGCTGTTTTTT.

The V gene is TRBV11-3, the J gene TRBJ2-1, with 9 nucleotides matching TRBD2. The germline V gene has CDR1 SGHNT and CDR2 YENEEA. V lost 5 bases and J lost 7; bases outside the gene matches: 12. The CDR3 length is 16 residues. The CDR3 is CASSPDGGGRDNEQFF. The CDR3 DNA is TGTGCCAGCAGCCCGGACGGTGGCGGGAGGGATAATGAGCAGTTCTTC. Complete variable domain (other parts from reference TRBV11-3 and TRBJ2-1): EAGVVQSPRYKIIEKKQPVAFWCNPISGHNTLYWYLQNLGQGPELLIRYENEEAVDDSQLPKDRFSAERLKGVDSTLKIQPAELGDSAVYLCASSPDGGGRDNEQFFGPGTRLTVL.

This chain links TRBV5-6 with TRBJ2-4; the D gene could be TRBD1 or TRBD2 (6 bases each). V was clipped by 2 bases and J by 2 bases, with 8 bases between them. CDR1 is SGHDT and CDR2 is YYEEEE in the germline V gene. This CDR3 is built from 14 residues. CDR3 nucleotide sequence: TGTGCCAGCAGCTTTCGGGGGCCCAAAAACATTCAGTACTTC. It specifies CASSFRGPKNIQYF.

This chain connects TRBV5-1 to TRBJ1-1, with D tentatively TRBD1 (5 bases). Trimming shortened V by 4 bases and J by 1 base, and 11 bases separated the two germline ends. CDR1 and CDR2 from the germline V gene are SGHRS and YFSETQ. The CDR3 loop spans 14 amino acids. CDR3 sequence: CASSIGTRNTEAFF. CDR3 sequence (DNA): TGCGCCAGCAGCATAGGGACGAGGAACACTGAAGCTTTCTTT.

V is TRBV4-2 and J is TRBJ2-5, with 8 nucleotides matching TRBD2. The CDR3 totals 16 residues. In germline, CDR1 is LGHNA, CDR2 YNFKEQ. V was clipped by 1 base and J by 2 bases; unmatched bases: 6. As DNA, the CDR3 is TGTGCCAGCAGCCAAGGTTCTAGCGGGTCGCAAGAGACCCAGTACTTC. Protein: CASSQGSSGSQETQYF.

The chain couples TRBV7-9 to TRBJ2-7; TRBD2 matches 7 bases. CDR3 length equals 14 residues. CDR1 SEHNR and CDR2 FQNEAQ come from the germline V gene (reference sequence). Losses at the gene ends were 5 bases for V and 3 bases for J; bases not matched to a gene: 7. CDR3 DNA: TGTGCCAGCAGCCCGGGGGGAAGGTACTACGAGCAGTACTTC. Its translation: CASSPGGRYYEQYF.

The gene calls are TRBV20-1 and TRBJ2-3; TRBD2 might be the D (6 bases). Germline CDR1 and CDR2: DFQATT and SNEGSKA (reference sequence). Trimming shortened V by 4 bases and J by 8 bases, and 28 bases separated the two germline ends. The CDR3 loop spans 17 amino acids. The CDR3 DNA is TGCAGTGCTACCGTCGTAGGCGGGGCGTACCGTTCGGGTACGCAGTATTTT. Encoded protein: CSATVVGGAYRSGTQYF.

This chain links TRBV11-1 with TRBJ2-7; no firm D call. Trimming removed 10 bases from V and 0 bases from J, with 16 bases in between. The germline V gene encodes CDR1 SGHAT and CDR2 FQDESV (reference sequence). The CDR3 has 14 residues. This CDR3 is CAMASGRFSYEQYF. CDR3 nucleotide sequence: TGTGCCATGGCCTCTGGACGGTTCTCCTACGAGCAGTACTTC.

This clonotype has only a few counts. This chain connects TRBV5-1 to TRBJ2-1; 11 bases match TRBD2. Germline CDR1 is SGHRS and CDR2 is YFSETQ. The CDR3 is made up of 16 amino acids. Trimming at V came to 3 bases and at J to 5 bases, leaving 7 bases not matched to a gene. CDR3 sequence: CASSSRLAGGDNEQFF. The CDR3 region has the DNA TGCGCCAGCAGCTCCCGTCTAGCGGGAGGAGACAATGAGCAGTTCTTC.

The chain couples TRBV4-2 to TRBJ2-5, with TRBD2 matching 7 bases. There are 15 residues in the CDR3. V was pared by 0 bases and J by 5 bases, with 6 bases of the junction left unmatched. The germline gives CDR1 LGHNA, CDR2 YNFKEQ. CDR3 protein: CASSQDSGGRETQYF. The CDR3 nucleotides read TGTGCCAGCAGCCAAGATTCGGGGGGTAGGGAGACCCAGTACTTC.

This rearrangement joins TRBV5-1 to TRBJ2-7; TRBD2 matches 7 bases. The CDR3 is made up of 15 amino acids. J gave up 1 base and V 5 bases, and 9 bases lay outside the gene matches. Per the germline V gene, CDR1 is SGHRS and CDR2 is YFSETQ. The CDR3 DNA reads TGCGCCAGCAGTGGTGGGGCGGGGGTTTCCTACGAGCAGTACTTC. This sequence encodes CASSGGAGVSYEQYF.

This clonotype was seen a handful of times. The chain links TRBV14 to TRBJ1-2; D call uncertain. The CDR3 has 16 residues. V lost 3 bases, J lost 8 bases, and 22 bases lay in between. The germline V gene encodes CDR1 SGHDN and CDR2 FVKESK. CDR3 sequence: CASSHFWARSVRGYTF. CDR3 nucleotide sequence: TGTGCCAGCAGCCACTTCTGGGCACGGTCAGTGAGAGGCTACACCTTC.

This clonotype was seen a few times. The V gene is TRBV7-3, the J gene TRBJ1-3; tentative D call: TRBD1 (6 bases). There are 20 residues in the CDR3. Germline loops: CDR1 SGHTA, CDR2 FQGTGA. The germline V and J ends were trimmed by 5 bases and 2 bases, with 28 bases remaining between them. CDR3 in amino acids: CASSPRFRTVIGLTGNTIYF. The DNA for the CDR3 is TGTGCCAGCAGCCCCAGATTTCGGACAGTAATCGGCCTTACTGGAAACACCATATATTTT.

This clonotype came up a few times. The chain links TRBV2 to TRBJ2-1; 9 bases match TRBD2. Per the germline V gene, CDR1 is SNHLY and CDR2 is FYNNEI. The CDR3 extends over 16 amino acids. Trimming took 7 bases from V and 7 from J; bases not matched to a gene: 14. CDR3 in amino acids: CASTREAGGATNEQFF. CDR3 in DNA: TGTGCCAGCACCCGAGAAGCGGGAGGCGCCACAAATGAGCAGTTCTTC.

This clonotype was picked up many times. The J gene is TRBJ1-5, the V gene TRBV5-1; D is unclear. V lost 0 bases to trimming and J lost 6 bases, with 7 bases between them. The CDR3 is 13 residues long. The germline CDR1 and CDR2 sequences are SGHRS and YFSETQ. CDR3 DNA: TGCGCCAGCAGCTTGGAATTTGGTCAGCCCCAGCATTTT. This sequence encodes CASSLEFGQPQHF.

The chain carries TRBV12-3 or TRBV12-4 and TRBJ2-1; TRBD1 agrees at 9 bases. The V segment lost 7 bases and the J segment 9 bases; nucleotides outside the gene matches: 7. This CDR3 is built from 13 residues. In DNA, the CDR3 is TGTGCCAGCAATAAGGGACAGGGCCTTGAGCAGTTCTTC. Amino acid sequence: CASNKGQGLEQFF.

This clonotype was counted a few times. J is TRBJ2-7 and V is TRBV2; D is unclear. CDR3 size: 10 residues. Per the germline V gene, CDR1 is SNHLY and CDR2 is FYNNEI. V lost 5 bases and J lost 6, with 5 bases in between. The CDR3 DNA follows: TGTGCCAGCAGTCTGGTCGAGCAGTACTTC. Encoded protein: CASSLVEQYF.

The genes are TRBV7-2 and TRBJ2-1; a possible D gene is TRBD2 (6 bases). The CDR3 has 15 amino acids. V lost 5 bases to trimming and J lost 4 bases, with 15 bases between them. CDR1 is SGHTA, CDR2 FQGNSA, per germline. DNA for the CDR3: TGTGCCAGCAGCCCAGAGGGGACTGGATACAATGAGCAGTTCTTC. As protein: CASSPEGTGYNEQFF.

This clonotype was recorded a few times. This chain links TRBV5-4 with TRBJ1-2; D unresolved. The length of the CDR3 is 17 residues. The ends were cut back, 4 bases at V and 3 bases at J, with 22 bases in the middle. Germline assignment: CDR1 SGHNT and CDR2 YYREEE (reference sequence). CDR3 bases: TGTGCCAGCAGCGCCCAGCTAAGAGGGTTGGGGTACTATGGCTACACCTTC. This sequence encodes CASSAQLRGLGYYGYTF.

This clonotype turned up a few times. The CDR3 DNA reads TGTGCCAGCAGCTTAGGTATACAGCCGGGCGAGCAGTACTTC. Translation gives CASSLGIQPGEQYF. The J gene is TRBJ2-7, the V gene TRBV13, with unresolved D. The V end lost 0 bases, the J end lost 6 bases, and 12 bases lay between the germline ends. The CDR3 is 14 residues long. Germline V gives CDR1 PRHDT, CDR2 FYEKMQ (reference sequence).

This clonotype was counted only a few times. The chain has TRBV5-5 and TRBJ2-6; D uncertain. This CDR3 is 15 amino acids long. The ends were cut back, 1 base at V and 2 bases at J, with 7 bases in the middle. The V gene's germline CDR1 is SGHKS and CDR2 YYEKEE (reference sequence). This CDR3 reads CASSLFPPGANVLTF. The CDR3 DNA reads as TGTGCCAGCAGCTTGTTCCCTCCTGGGGCCAACGTCCTGACTTTC.